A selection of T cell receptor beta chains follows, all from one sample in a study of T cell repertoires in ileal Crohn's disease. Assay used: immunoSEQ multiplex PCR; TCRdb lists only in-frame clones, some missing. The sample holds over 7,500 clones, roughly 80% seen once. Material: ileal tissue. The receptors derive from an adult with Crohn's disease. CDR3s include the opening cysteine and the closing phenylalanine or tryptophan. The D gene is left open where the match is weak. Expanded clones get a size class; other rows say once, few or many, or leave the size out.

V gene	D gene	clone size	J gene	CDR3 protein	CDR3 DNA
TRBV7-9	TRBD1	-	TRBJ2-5	CASSLVGETGSETRYF	TGTGCCAGCAGCTTAGTGGGAGAGACAGGGTCAGAGACCCGGTACTTC
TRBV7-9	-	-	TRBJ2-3	CASSLADTQYF	TGTGCCAGCAGCCTCGCAGATACGCAGTATTTT
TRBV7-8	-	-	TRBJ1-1	CASSLMSEAFF	TGTGCCAGCAGCCTTATGTCTGAGGCTTTCTTT
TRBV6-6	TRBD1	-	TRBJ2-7	CASSYHRDSTYEQYF	TGTGCCAGCAGTTACCACCGGGACAGCACCTACGAGCAGTACTTC
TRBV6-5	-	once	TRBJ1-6	CASRQLYNSPLHF	TGTGCCAGCAGACAGCTCTATAATTCACCCCTCCACTTT
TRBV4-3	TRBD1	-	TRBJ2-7	CASSLRTGVGYEQYF	TGCGCTAGCAGTCTAAGGACAGGGGTGGGCTACGAGCAGTACTTC
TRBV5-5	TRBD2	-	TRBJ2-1	CASSLEDSGGPSGQFF	TGTGCCAGCAGCTTGGAGGATAGCGGGGGACCTTCTGGGCAGTTCTTC
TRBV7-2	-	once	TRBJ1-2	CASSRSRNYGYTF	TGTGCCAGCAGCCGGAGTCGAAACTATGGCTACACCTTC
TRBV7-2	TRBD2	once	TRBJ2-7	CASSEVLAGVQYF	TGTGCCAGCAGCGAGGTCCTAGCGGGAGTTCAGTACTTC
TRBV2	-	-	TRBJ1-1	CASILSTEAFF	TGTGCCAGCATTCTGTCCACTGAAGCTTTCTTT
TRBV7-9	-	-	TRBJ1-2	CASSPRLRGYGYTF	TGTGCCAGCAGCCCACGACTCCGGGGCTATGGCTACACCTTC
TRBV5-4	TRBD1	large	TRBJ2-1	CASSGTGTVNEQFF	TGTGCCAGCAGTGGGACAGGGACTGTCAATGAGCAGTTCTTC
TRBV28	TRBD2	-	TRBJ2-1	CASSPGLAGLNEQFF	TGTGCCAGCAGCCCCGGACTAGCGGGACTCAATGAGCAGTTCTTC
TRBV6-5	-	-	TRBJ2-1	CASSYGGFGYNEQFF	TGTGCCAGCAGTTATGGCGGGTTCGGCTACAATGAGCAGTTCTTC
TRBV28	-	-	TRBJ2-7	CASSPGRLEGEQYF	TGTGCCAGCAGTCCCGGACGCCTGGAGGGCGAGCAGTACTTC
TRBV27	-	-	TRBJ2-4	CASSFPHDRKAKNIQYF	TGTGCCAGCAGTTTCCCCCATGACAGGAAAGCCAAAAACATTCAGTACTTC
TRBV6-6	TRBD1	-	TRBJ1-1	CASSYSVGQAPPGAFF	TGTGCCAGCAGTTACTCGGTCGGACAGGCCCCCCCTGGGGCTTTCTTT
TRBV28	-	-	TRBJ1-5	CASSLRDTSNQPQHF	TGTGCCAGCAGTCTCCGGGACACTAGCAATCAGCCCCAGCATTTT
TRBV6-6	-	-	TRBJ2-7	CASSDPVGSTYEQYF	TGTGCCAGCAGCGACCCCGTGGGCAGCACCTACGAGCAGTACTTC
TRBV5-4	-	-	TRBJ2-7	CASSLEGGDYEQYF	TGTGCCAGCAGCTTGGAAGGCGGTGACTACGAGCAGTACTTC
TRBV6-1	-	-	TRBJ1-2	CASTPGSGYGYTF	TGTGCCAGCACCCCAGGGTCTGGCTATGGCTACACCTTC
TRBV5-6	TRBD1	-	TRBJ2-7	CASSWGRGTESQYF	TGTGCCAGCAGCTGGGGTAGGGGGACAGAGTCCCAGTACTTC
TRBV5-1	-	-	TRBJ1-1	CASRLSGGRNTEAFF	TGCGCCAGCAGACTGTCAGGAGGGAGGAACACTGAAGCTTTCTTT
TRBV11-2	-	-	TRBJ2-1	CASSPAPIRGEQFF	TGTGCCAGCAGTCCTGCCCCCATCCGGGGTGAGCAGTTCTTC
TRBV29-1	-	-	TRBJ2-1	CSVRLSYNEQFF	TGCAGCGTAAGACTCTCCTACAATGAGCAGTTCTTC
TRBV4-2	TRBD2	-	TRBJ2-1	CASSQHRASGRVGRQFF	TGTGCCAGCAGCCAGCACAGGGCCAGCGGGAGGGTGGGTAGGCAGTTCTTC
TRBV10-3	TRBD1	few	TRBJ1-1	CASSDRGNTEAFF	TGTGCCTCCTCGGACAGGGGGAACACTGAAGCTTTCTTT
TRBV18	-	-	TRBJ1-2	CASSPRTLGSNYGYTF	TGTGCCAGCTCACCACGCACTCTGGGCTCCAACTATGGCTACACCTTC
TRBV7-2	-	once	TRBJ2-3	CASSFLTSTDTQYF	TGTGCCAGCAGCTTTTTGACTAGCACAGATACGCAGTATTTT
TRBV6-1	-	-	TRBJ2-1	CASIIRVQDHNEQFF	TGTGCCAGCATAATTCGGGTACAGGATCACAATGAGCAGTTCTTC
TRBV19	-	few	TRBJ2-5	CASSIYAGNPYF	TGTGCCAGTAGTATATACGCCGGGAACCCGTACTTC
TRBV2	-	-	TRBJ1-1	CASRRVRGNTEAFF	TGTGCCAGCAGACGTGTCCGGGGGAACACTGAAGCTTTCTTT
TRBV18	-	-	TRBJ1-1	CASSDDRNTEAFF	TGTGCCAGCTCAGACGACAGGAACACTGAAGCTTTCTTT
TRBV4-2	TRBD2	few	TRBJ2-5	CASSRTGTSGSRETQYF	TGTGCCAGCAGCCGGACGGGGACTAGCGGGAGTCGGGAGACCCAGTACTTC
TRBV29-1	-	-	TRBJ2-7	CSVVEGTYEQYF	TGCAGCGTTGTGGAGGGAACCTACGAGCAGTACTTC
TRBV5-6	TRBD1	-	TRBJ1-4	CASSFRTGTTNEKLFF	TGTGCCAGCAGCTTTAGGACAGGGACAACTAATGAAAAACTGTTTTTT
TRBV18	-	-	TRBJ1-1	CASSPKQGNTEAFF	TGTGCCAGCTCACCAAAGCAGGGGAACACTGAAGCTTTCTTT
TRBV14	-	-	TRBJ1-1	CASSQIQGTEAFF	TGTGCCAGCAGCCAGATACAGGGAACTGAAGCTTTCTTT
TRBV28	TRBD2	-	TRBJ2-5	CASSSTSVYGQYF	TGTGCCAGCAGTTCTACTAGCGTCTATGGGCAGTACTTC
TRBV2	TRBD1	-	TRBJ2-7	CASSEALPGTGVHEQYF	TGTGCCAGCAGTGAAGCGCTTCCGGGGACAGGGGTCCACGAGCAGTACTTC
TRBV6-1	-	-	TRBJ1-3	CASSDSLLGNTIYF	TGTGCCAGCTCAGACAGTTTGCTTGGAAACACCATATATTTT